Detailed here is one T cell receptor beta chain. Its matching antigen is unknown. Generated by immunoSEQ multiplex PCR, the TCRdb table keeps only in-frame clones and is missing some. The sample includes 40,000 to 45,000 clones, roughly 79% of them seen just once. With 3 bases removed from V and 0 bases from J, the gap between germline ends came to 11 bases. Germline V CDR1 and CDR2: MRHNA, SNTAGT. The CDR3 consists of 15 residues. The sample belongs to a study of STAT5B mutations in CD4+ large granular lymphocyte leukemia. Whole-study findings and limits: Compared with healthy controls (2/35), patient top clones favored TRBV06 (8/27).

This TCR came from a human donor in good health. Sample: CD4+ T cells from blood buffy coats. V and J are TRBV6-4 and TRBJ1-2, with D unclear. The CDR3 nucleotides read TGTGCCAGCAGTGAGGGGTGGCCGGCTAACTATGGCTACACCTTC. The encoded protein is CASSEGWPANYGYTF.